The 27 T cell receptor beta chains below come from one sample, sequenced in a study of T cell clonality in common variable immunodeficiency. Profiled with immunoSEQ multiplex PCR; TCRdb holds only in-frame clones, not every one. The sample was found to contain roughly 50,000 clones, and every one recurs. Sequencing was performed on peripheral blood mononuclear cells. These TCRs come from a person aged 18 to 75 in good health.

There are a few counts of this clone. The read stops 3 residues short of the end of the CDR3; the missing end is completed from the germline J gene. The V call is TRBV7-6, the J call TRBJ2-1; TRBD2 aligns across 14 bases. The germline V gene encodes CDR1 SGHVS and CDR2 FNYEAQ. After removal of 1 base from V and 7 bases from J, the junction contained 6 bases not matched to a gene. This CDR3 contains 17 residues. The CDR3 spells CASSLVGGLAGGNEQFF. CDR3 bases read: TGTGCCAGCAGCTTAGTAGGAGGACTAGCGGGAGGAAATGAG.

The sample holds a few counts of this clone. The read falls 3 residues short of the CDR3 end, and the missing part is taken from the germline J gene. The J gene is TRBJ2-1, the V gene TRBV2; maybe TRBD2 (6 bases). Trimming shortened V by 4 bases and J by 0 bases, and 16 bases separated the two germline ends. Germline values: CDR1 SNHLY, CDR2 FYNNEI. The CDR3 contains 17 residues. The sequenced part of the CDR3 DNA is TGTGCCAGCAGTGCTCTTCTGGGACTGAGCTCCTACAATGAG. This encodes CASSALLGLSSYNE. Given in full, the CDR3 is CASSALLGLSSYNEQFF. Using reference TRBV2 and TRBJ2-1 for the parts outside the CDR3, the full variable domain is EPEVTQTPSHQVTQMGQEVILRCVPISNHLYFYWYRQILGQKVEFLVSFYNNEISEKSEIFDDQFSVERPDGSNFTLKIRSTKLEDSAMYFCASSALLGLSSYNEQFFGPGTRLTVL.

As concerns this clone: The read finishes 3 residues shy of the CDR3 end, and the germline J gene is used to complete it. This sequence joins TRBV7-8 and TRBJ2-2, with D perhaps matching TRBD1 (5 bases). The CDR3 totals 15 residues. The germline V gene encodes CDR1 SGHVS and CDR2 FQNEAQ. The CDR3 is CASSKTYSGANVLFF. Incomplete CDR3 DNA: TGTGCCAGCAGCAAGACCTACTCTGGGGCCAACGTG.

This clone was seen at least ten times. The read stops 3 residues short of the end of the CDR3; the missing end is completed from the germline J gene. The V and J genes are TRBV10-3 and TRBJ1-3; 9 positions match TRBD1. This CDR3 region has 15 residues. Germline CDR1 and CDR2: ENHRY and SYGVKD. The junction had 7 bases not matched to a gene; V was cut back by 8 bases and J by 2 bases. The CDR3: CAIRSRDRAGNTIYF. CDR3 DNA (partial): TGTGCCATCCGATCCCGGGACAGGGCTGGAAACACC.

With regard to this clone: The read halts 3 residues ahead of the CDR3 end, with the missing end drawn from the germline J gene. This sequence joins TRBV7-9 and TRBJ2-1; 8 nucleotides match TRBD1. This CDR3 spans 14 amino acids. J was trimmed by 5 bases and V by 3 bases; bases with no gene match: 3. Germline CDR1 and CDR2: SEHNR and FQNEAQ (reference sequence). CDR3 DNA (partial): TGTGCCAGCAGCTTTGGGACAGGAAACAATGAG. Translated, it gives CASSFGTGNNE. The full CDR3 reads CASSFGTGNNEQFF.

This clone showed up many times. With the read ending 3 residues before the CDR3 end, the germline J gene is used to fill in that end. The chain uses TRBV5-1 and TRBJ2-2, with 8 positions matching TRBD1. Germline CDR1 is SGHRS and CDR2 is YFSETQ. This CDR3 is built from 16 residues. The trim removed 0 bases at V and 1 base at J, leaving 2 bases unmatched. The covered CDR3 bases are TGCGCCAGCAGCTTGGGCGGGACAGGGAACACCGGGGAG. This encodes CASSLGGTGNTGE. The full CDR3 is CASSLGGTGNTGELFF.

This clone was counted ten times or more. With the read ending 3 residues before the CDR3 end, the germline J gene is used to fill in that end. The J gene is TRBJ2-5, the V gene TRBV20-1, with a possible D match to TRBD2 (5 bases). From germline, CDR1 is DFQATT and CDR2 SNEGSKA (reference sequence). V lost 0 bases and J 2 bases, leaving 10 bases between the germline ends. The CDR3 has 14 amino acids. CDR3 amino acids: CSARDAGIQETQYF. The covered CDR3 bases are TGCAGTGCTAGAGATGCGGGCATACAAGAGACC.

Many counts were recorded for this clone. Coverage ceases 3 residues before the CDR3 finishes, and the germline J gene fills in the end. The chain uses TRBV6-2 or TRBV6-3 and TRBJ2-1; maybe TRBD2 (5 bases). The CDR3 length is 14 residues. Germline V gives CDR1 MNHEY, CDR2 SVGEGT. The ends were cut back, 5 bases at V and 0 bases at J, with 8 bases in the middle. CDR3 in amino acids: CASSLSVSYNEQFF. The covered CDR3 bases are TGTGCCAGCAGTCTTAGCGTCTCCTACAATGAG.

This clone has at least ten counts. The germline gene is not matched at one end of the junction; a read error may be the cause. The CDR3 goes on 3 residues after the read ends, and that part is filled in from the germline J gene. The rearrangement uses TRBV7-7 and TRBJ2-7, with 9 bases fitting TRBD2. Germline CDR1 is SSHAT and CDR2 is FNYEAQ (reference sequence). CDR3 size: 16 residues. The sequenced CDR3 bases are TGTGCTAGCAGCTCCGCAGTGCGGGAGGGTTCCTACGAG. Translated: CASSSAVREGSYE. The entire CDR3 protein is CASSSAVREGSYEQYF.

This clone appeared a few times. The read finishes 3 residues shy of the CDR3 end, and the germline J gene is used to complete it. The rearrangement links TRBV19 to TRBJ1-2, with TRBD1 as a possible D gene (5 bases). The CDR3 runs to 16 residues. Germline V lookup: CDR1 LNHDA, CDR2 SQIVND (reference sequence). The CDR3 protein is CASSPGLAGRINTYTF. The CDR3 bases that were read are TGTGCCAGTAGCCCGGGACTAGCGGGACGGATAAATACC.

This clone was seen many times. The read terminates 3 residues ahead of where the CDR3 ends, so the germline J gene completes it. The rearrangement joins TRBV5-5 to TRBJ2-5; 12 bases agree with TRBD1. CDR3 length equals 15 residues. Germline V lookup: CDR1 SGHKS, CDR2 YYEKEE (reference sequence). The J segment lost 5 bases and the V segment lost 3 bases, leaving 5 bases of the junction unmatched. CDR3 DNA (partial): TGTGCCAGCAGCTGGGACAGGGGGCTGGGGGAGACC. It specifies CASSWDRGLGET. The whole CDR3 sequence is CASSWDRGLGETQYF. Filled out from reference TRBV5-5 and TRBJ2-5, the complete variable domain reads DAGVTQSPTHLIKTRGQQVTLRCSPISGHKSVSWYQQVLGQGPQFIFQYYEKEERGRGNFPDRFSARQFPNYSSELNVNALLLGDSALYLCASSWDRGLGETQYFGPGTRLLVL.

This clone was counted many times. The CDR3 end is not reached by the read, which stops 3 residues before it; the germline J gene fills it in. This chain uses TRBV5-1 with TRBJ2-5; weak D call: TRBD2 (6 bases). V lost 2 bases and J lost 5, with 10 bases in between. Germline CDR1 SGHRS, CDR2 YFSETQ. This CDR3 has 13 amino acids. This chain's CDR3 is CASSFGGPETQYF. The CDR3 DNA, read in part, is TGCGCCAGCAGCTTCGGGGGTCCCGAGACC.

This clone was counted at least ten times. The CDR3 is cut off 3 residues early in the read; its end comes from the germline J gene. The rearrangement joins TRBV30 to TRBJ2-3; 7 bases are a match to TRBD2. Germline lookup yields CDR1 GTSNPN and CDR2 SVGIG (reference sequence). The V and J ends lost 7 bases and 4 bases, in that order; junction bases with no gene match: 8. CDR3 size: 13 residues. The covered CDR3 bases are TGTGCCTACACGAGCGGGAACGCAGATACG. Encoded protein: CAYTSGNADT. In full, the CDR3 is CAYTSGNADTQYF.

A note on this clone: Sequencing ends 3 residues short of the CDR3 end; the germline J gene provides the rest. The chain carries TRBV18 and TRBJ1-5, with 8 positions matching TRBD1. The J segment lost 9 bases and the V segment lost 0 bases, leaving 10 bases of the junction unmatched. The CDR3 runs to 16 residues. In germline, CDR1 is KGHSH, CDR2 LQKENI. The CDR3 spells CASSPPAAGGYPPQHF. The sequenced part of the CDR3 DNA is TGTGCCAGCTCACCACCGGCAGCAGGGGGCTATCCGCCC.

Many counts were recorded for this clone. Read coverage stops 3 residues before the CDR3 terminus; the germline J gene supplies the remainder. The chain combines TRBV5-1 with TRBJ2-7; D perhaps matches TRBD1 (5 bases). Trimming took off 0 bases at V and 5 bases at J, with 12 bases between the two ends. Per germline, CDR1 SGHRS and CDR2 YFSETQ. CDR3 length equals 14 residues. Partial CDR3 DNA: TGCGCCAGCAGCTTGGAGGGCAGGGCCCACGAG. Protein sequence: CASSLEGRAHE. The CDR3 reads in full as CASSLEGRAHEQYF.

Ten or more counts support this clone. The read stops 3 residues short of the end of the CDR3; the missing end is completed from the germline J gene. V is TRBV18 and J is TRBJ1-6; 10 bases are shared with TRBD1. The CDR3 covers 16 residues. Germline assignment: CDR1 KGHSH and CDR2 LQKENI. J gave up 9 bases and V 3 bases, and 8 bases lay outside the gene matches. This chain's CDR3 is CASSPLRGTGVSPLHF. CDR3 bases read: TGTGCCAGCTCACCGCTTAGAGGGACAGGGGTTTCACCC.

This clone was detected only a few times. CDR3 protein: CASSSVGQRFEGALHF. The CDR3 bases that were read are TGCGCCAGCAGTTCGGTCGGACAGAGGTTTGAAGGGGCC. The chain combines TRBV5-1 with TRBJ1-6; tentatively, D is TRBD1 (6 bases). The read gets to within 3 residues of the CDR3 end, and the germline J gene fills in the rest. Germline-derived CDR1 and CDR2 are SGHRS and YFSETQ. This CDR3 comprises 16 residues.

This clone occurred many times. Sequencing ends 3 residues short of the CDR3 end; the germline J gene provides the rest. V and J are TRBV7-3 and TRBJ1-4; D is unresolved. Germline loops: CDR1 SGHTA, CDR2 FQGTGA. The CDR3 consists of 15 residues. Trimming pared 1 base from V and 8 bases from J, leaving 14 bases between. CDR3 DNA (partial): TGTGCCAGCAGCTTAATGGGCGGCCGGGGAGAAAAA. This sequence encodes CASSLMGGRGEK. The complete CDR3 reads CASSLMGGRGEKLFF.

This clone was seen ten or more times. The CDR3 is cut off 3 residues early in the read; its end comes from the germline J gene. This chain joins TRBV28 and TRBJ2-7, with 14 bases identical to TRBD2. Germline trimming cut 5 bases from V and 3 bases from J; bases unmatched to any gene: 12. Germline lookup yields CDR1 MDHEN and CDR2 SYDVKM. The CDR3 has 18 amino acids. CDR3 loop: CASSLGTSGRGPLYEQYF. The sequenced part of the CDR3 DNA is TGTGCCAGCAGTCTCGGGACTAGCGGGAGAGGTCCGCTCTACGAG.

In this sample, this clone turned up a few times. The CDR3 end lies 3 residues beyond the end of the read and is filled in from the germline J gene. The chain employs TRBV18 and TRBJ2-7; the D is unclear. Per germline, CDR1 KGHSH and CDR2 LQKENI. Trimming stripped 3 bases from V and 4 bases from J, with 7 bases between. The CDR3 loop spans 12 amino acids. The CDR3 DNA, read in part, is TGTGCCAGCTCACCTCACCAGTACGAG. This sequence encodes CASSPHQYE. The full CDR3 protein is CASSPHQYEQYF.

As for this clone: The CDR3 extends 3 residues past the end of the read, so its final part is completed from the germline J gene. J is TRBJ1-6 and V is TRBV2; 7 bases map to TRBD1. Germline CDR1 SNHLY, CDR2 FYNNEI. The CDR3 covers 14 residues. J was trimmed by 6 bases and V by 5 bases; bases with no gene match: 4. The DNA read from the CDR3 is TGTGCCAGCAGTCCAGGGGACAGTAATTCACCC. Translation gives CASSPGDSNSP. In full, the CDR3 reads CASSPGDSNSPLHF.

This clone occurred many times. The read falls 3 residues short of the CDR3 end, and the missing part is taken from the germline J gene. V usage is TRBV5-1 and J usage is TRBJ1-6; 7 bases align to TRBD1. The CDR3 is 15 amino acids. Germline V CDR1 and CDR2: SGHRS, YFSETQ. Trimming removed 4 bases from V and 3 bases from J; junction bases left unmatched: 4. The CDR3 sequence is CASSPGTDYNSPLHF. Partial CDR3 DNA: TGCGCCAGCAGCCCCGGGACAGACTATAATTCACCC.

This clone was seen ten or more times. Sequencing ends 3 residues short of the CDR3 end; the germline J gene provides the rest. The rearrangement uses TRBV12-3 or TRBV12-4 and TRBJ2-3; D ambiguous. There are 15 residues in the CDR3. V lost 6 bases and J lost 5, with 18 bases in between. CDR3: CASSQGSQERDTQYF. The CDR3 bases that were read are TGTGCCAGCAGCCAAGGCAGCCAGGAAAGAGATACG.

This clone was detected many times. With the read ending 3 residues before the CDR3 end, the germline J gene is used to fill in that end. The chain carries TRBV20-1 and TRBJ2-3; D not certain. This CDR3 is 15 amino acids long. The V and J ends lost 3 bases and 1 base respectively, with 14 bases between them. Germline V gives CDR1 DFQATT, CDR2 SNEGSKA (reference sequence). The CDR3: CSASSGSLGTDTQYF. CDR3 DNA, as far as it was read: TGCAGTGCTAGTTCCGGGTCACTCGGCACAGATACG.

This clone was observed at least ten times. The read falls 3 residues short of the CDR3 end, and the missing part is taken from the germline J gene. The chain uses TRBV11-3 and TRBJ2-7; D call uncertain. V gave up 5 bases and J gave up 5 bases, with 7 bases separating them. The CDR3 totals 11 residues. The germline gives CDR1 SGHNT, CDR2 YENEEA. The CDR3 bases that were read are TGTGCCAGCAGCAATATCCACGAG. Translated, it gives CASSNIHE. The full CDR3 is CASSNIHEQYF.

In this sample, this clone turned up many times. The CDR3 goes on 3 residues after the read ends, and that part is filled in from the germline J gene. The genes are TRBV7-2 and TRBJ2-5, with D unresolved. CDR3 length: 14 residues. The V and J ends lost 1 base and 0 bases respectively, with 6 bases between them. Germline assignment: CDR1 SGHTA and CDR2 FQGNSA. CDR3 DNA (partial): TGTGCCAGCAGCTTAGAGGCCTACCAAGAGACC. This sequence encodes CASSLEAYQET. The entire CDR3 is CASSLEAYQETQYF.

In its sample, this clone was seen many times. The read halts 3 residues ahead of the CDR3 end, with the missing end drawn from the germline J gene. This rearrangement joins TRBV19 to TRBJ1-5, with 10 bases aligning to TRBD1. V dropped 3 bases and J dropped 3; count of bases not matched to a gene: 11. CDR1 and CDR2 (germline): LNHDA, SQIVND (reference sequence). The CDR3 is 18 residues long. The CDR3 DNA, read in part, is TGTGCCAGTAGTATTACATTGACAGGGGGCCTCAACAATCAGCCC. Translating it yields CASSITLTGGLNNQP. From start to end, the CDR3 is CASSITLTGGLNNQPQHF.